The 15 T cell receptor beta chains reported below all come from one sample, sequenced in a study of blood T cell repertoires in COVID-19. TCRdb keeps only in-frame clones here, not all; method: immunoSEQ multiplex PCR. Counted here are fewer than 200,000 clones, about 87% occurring once; the ten biggest clones make up around 25%. The specimen was peripheral blood. The receptors originated from a man aged 55 to 70 with acute or convalescent COVID-19.

In its sample, this clone was seen a few times. The chain employs TRBV10-3 and TRBJ2-7; 10 bases are shared with TRBD2. Germline V gene sequence: CDR1 ENHRY, CDR2 SYGVKD. The CDR3 totals 13 residues. Trimming removed 6 bases from V and 2 bases from J; junction bases left unmatched: 1. CDR3 coding DNA: TGTGCCATCAGCGGGACTAGCGCCTACGAGCAGTACTTC. This gives the protein CAISGTSAYEQYF.

The rearrangement links TRBV30 to TRBJ1-4, with 8 positions matching TRBD1. In germline, CDR1 is GTSNPN, CDR2 SVGIG (reference sequence). There are 14 residues in the CDR3. The ends lost 2 bases at V and 7 bases at J; junction bases unmatched: 6. The DNA for the CDR3 is TGTGCCTGGAGTCTTAGACAGGGGAGTGAAAAACTGTTTTTT. It specifies CAWSLRQGSEKLFF. The full variable domain, with the rest looked up from reference TRBV30 and TRBJ1-4, is SQTIHQWPATLVQPVGSPLSLECTVEGTSNPNLYWYRQAAGRGLQLLFYSVGIGQISSEVPQNLSASRPQDRQFILSSKKLLLSDSGFYLCAWSLRQGSEKLFFGSGTQLSVL.

The chain is built from TRBV5-1 and TRBJ1-5; D uncertain. Germline CDR1 and CDR2: SGHRS and YFSETQ. The CDR3 runs 17 residues. Deletions cut 4 bases from V and 7 bases from J, with 24 bases between. The CDR3 protein is CASSIEALGQGGQPQHF. The CDR3 DNA sequence: TGCGCCAGCAGCATCGAGGCGCTAGGTCAAGGTGGACAGCCCCAGCATTTT.

The chain has TRBV24-1 and TRBJ1-2; 8 bases are shared with TRBD1. With 3 bases clipped from V and 4 bases from J, the junction kept 15 bases outside the gene matches. The CDR3 extends over 18 amino acids. From germline, CDR1 is KGHDR and CDR2 SFDVKD. The CDR3 spells CATSDRSGGPRTTYGYTF. The CDR3 region has the DNA TGTGCCACCAGTGATCGATCAGGGGGCCCCAGGACGACCTATGGCTACACCTTC.

The J gene is TRBJ2-3, the V gene TRBV6-6, with 10 positions matching TRBD1. The J segment lost 4 bases and the V segment lost 2 bases, leaving 6 bases of the junction unmatched. From germline, CDR1 is MNHNY and CDR2 SVGAGI (reference sequence). The CDR3 spans 16 residues. The DNA of the CDR3 is TGTGCCAGCAGTTACGCGAGCGGGACAGGGGCAGATACGCAGTATTTT. Its protein is CASSYASGTGADTQYF.

CDR3 region: CASSFLGTGGGTEAFF. CDR3 nucleotides: TGTGCCAGCAGCTTCCTAGGGACGGGTGGGGGGACTGAAGCTTTCTTT. This chain joins TRBV7-2 and TRBJ1-1, with D maybe TRBD1 (5 bases). The CDR3 runs 16 residues. V was shortened by 3 bases and J by 5 bases, with 19 bases between the two germline ends. Germline V gene sequence: CDR1 SGHTA, CDR2 FQGNSA.

The V and J genes are TRBV11-1 and TRBJ2-6; D possibly corresponds to TRBD2 (5 bases). CDR3 length equals 15 residues. The V and J ends lost 8 bases and 4 bases respectively, with 15 bases between them. The germline V gene encodes CDR1 SGHAT and CDR2 FQDESV (reference sequence). CDR3 region: CASGSPGNGANVLTF. CDR3 DNA sequence: TGTGCCAGCGGTTCACCGGGGAACGGGGCCAACGTCCTGACTTTC. Looking up the rest from reference TRBV11-1 and TRBJ2-6 gives the full variable domain: EAEVAQSPRYKITEKSQAVAFWCDPISGHATLYWYRQILGQGPELLVQFQDESVVDDSQLPKDRFSAERLKGVDSTLKIQPAELGDSAMYLCASGSPGNGANVLTFGAGSRLTVL.

The chain employs TRBV19 and TRBJ1-2; 9 nucleotides agree with TRBD1. Unmatched junction bases numbered 11, after V lost 7 bases and J lost 2 bases. Per germline, CDR1 LNHDA and CDR2 SQIVND (reference sequence). The CDR3 covers 16 residues. For the CDR3, the DNA is TGTGCCAGTACCCTCCGACTTGGACAGGGGAACTATGGCTACACCTTC. As protein: CASTLRLGQGNYGYTF.

The rearrangement joins TRBV10-3 to TRBJ2-7; tentative D call: TRBD1 (6 bases). CDR3 length: 13 residues. V was shortened by 2 bases and J by 4 bases, with 9 bases between the two germline ends. Germline assignment: CDR1 ENHRY and CDR2 SYGVKD. The CDR3 here is CAISELQGYEQYF. In DNA form, the CDR3 reads TGTGCCATCAGTGAGCTACAGGGATACGAGCAGTACTTC.

The chain has TRBV3-1 (or the pseudogene TRBV3-2) and TRBJ1-1; D is possibly TRBD1 (6 bases). V shed 1 base and J shed 3 bases, with 9 bases lying between them. The CDR3 is 14 residues long. Germline V lookup: CDR1 LGHDT, CDR2 YNNKEL (reference sequence). In DNA, the CDR3 is TGTGCCAGCAGCCAAGTGGGGGGGCACACTGAAGCTTTCTTT. This translates into CASSQVGGHTEAFF.

V gene TRBV11-2 combines with J gene TRBJ2-3, with 8 bases lining up with TRBD2. Per the germline V gene, CDR1 is SGHAT and CDR2 is FQNNGV. V dropped 1 base and J dropped 2; count of bases not matched to a gene: 5. The CDR3 runs to 16 residues. Here the CDR3 DNA reads TGTGCCAGCAGCTTAGGGACTAGCCGAACCACAGATACGCAGTATTTT. It encodes CASSLGTSRTTDTQYF.

The genes are TRBV19 and TRBJ2-7; 7 bases fit TRBD1. The germline gives CDR1 LNHDA, CDR2 SQIVND (reference sequence). CDR3 length: 15 residues. J gave up 4 bases and V 0 bases, and 6 bases lay outside the gene matches. CDR3 residues: CASSIDLGQMYEQYF. The CDR3 nucleotides read TGTGCCAGTAGTATAGATCTGGGACAGATGTACGAGCAGTACTTC.

The rearrangement joins TRBV19 to TRBJ1-1; possibly TRBD1 for D (6 bases). Trimming removed 6 bases at V and 1 base at J, with 15 bases between. Germline CDR1 reads LNHDA; CDR2 reads SQIVND (reference sequence). This CDR3 has 15 residues. CDR3 nucleotide sequence: TGTGCCAGTAGCCCCCGAAGAGGGGGGAACACTGAAGCTTTCTTT. Translating it yields CASSPRRGGNTEAFF.

The genes are TRBV19 and TRBJ1-5; no reliable D call. Trimming shortened V by 2 bases and J by 0 bases, and 8 bases separated the two germline ends. CDR1 is LNHDA, CDR2 SQIVND, per germline (reference sequence). The CDR3 length is 15 residues. The CDR3 region is CASSISTYSNQPQHF. The CDR3 DNA sequence: TGTGCCAGTAGTATATCAACATATAGCAATCAGCCCCAGCATTTT. Using reference TRBV19 and TRBJ1-5 for the parts outside the CDR3, the full variable domain is DGGITQSPKYLFRKEGQNVTLSCEQNLNHDAMYWYRQDPGQGLRLIYYSQIVNDFQKGDIAEGYSVSREKKESFPLTVTSAQKNPTAFYLCASSISTYSNQPQHFGDGTRLSIL.

V usage is TRBV6-5 and J usage is TRBJ1-2; D is perhaps TRBD1 (6 bases). CDR3 length: 15 residues. V was shortened by 2 bases and J by 8 bases, with 18 bases between the two germline ends. CDR1 is MNHEY, CDR2 SVGAGI, per germline. CDR3: CASSYNRRDIGGYTF. CDR3 coding DNA: TGTGCCAGCAGTTACAACCGCCGGGACATTGGAGGCTACACCTTC.